The rows below give T cell receptor beta chains drawn from one sample of a study of post-analysis software for immune sequencing data. One entry per CDR3 protein, called by TCRdb with MiXCR from the PCR reads. The sample includes 740,000 or so distinct CDR3 sequences, 53% of them seen just once. The sample was blood. The receptors originated from a girl under 18 with multiple sclerosis. The CDR3 runs from the conserved cysteine through the conserved F or W. A D gene is named only where the DNA matches it firmly. Clone size is given for some rows only: seen once, a few or many times, or a class if the clone is expanded.

V	J	D	size	CDR3	DNA
TRBV14	TRBJ1-1	TRBD1	few	CAIGTGAEAFF	TGTGCCATCGGGACAGGGGCTGAAGCTTTCTTT
TRBV6-6	TRBJ1-5	TRBD1	NA	CATHRDRGHRDQPQHF	TGTGCCACCCACCGGGACAGGGGGCATCGAGATCAGCCCCAGCATTTT
TRBV4-1	TRBJ2-3	TRBD2	NA	CASSQEERGGLNYTDTQYF	TGCGCCAGCAGCCAAGAAGAGCGGGGGGGCCTCAACTACACAGATACGCAGTATTTT
TRBV10-2	TRBJ2-1	TRBD2	NA	CARGTGRDGEQFF	TGCGCCAGGGGAACCGGGAGGGATGGCGAGCAGTTCTTC
TRBV5-1	TRBJ1-1	TRBD1	once	CASSGRQGRNTEAFF	TGCGCCAGCAGCGGAAGACAGGGACGGAACACTGAAGCTTTCTTT
TRBV20-1	TRBJ1-1	NA	NA	CSALTNTEAFF	TGCAGTGCCCTAACGAACACTGAAGCTTTCTTT
TRBV11-1	TRBJ1-1	TRBD1	NA	CASSPRGLDTEAFF	TGTGCCAGCAGCCCCAGGGGGCTCGACACTGAAGCTTTCTTT
TRBV2	TRBJ2-4	NA	NA	CASSEPRGQYF	TGTGCCAGCAGTGAACCAAGGGGGCAGTACTTC
TRBV5-6	TRBJ2-3	TRBD2	NA	CASSGRLAGGYTDTQYF	TGTGCCAGCAGCGGCCGACTAGCGGGGGGGTACACAGATACGCAGTATTTT
TRBV6-5	TRBJ1-2	TRBD1	NA	CASRRAGGNYGYTF	TGTGCCAGCAGAAGGGCAGGGGGGAACTATGGCTACACCTTC
TRBV6-2/TRBV6-3	TRBJ2-5	TRBD1	few	CASSYSQGARETQYF	TGTGCCAGCAGTTACTCCCAGGGGGCGCGGGAGACCCAGTACTTC
TRBV5-6	TRBJ1-5	NA	NA	CASSLGLKRPPQHF	TGTGCCAGCAGCTTAGGGCTAAAGCGTCCGCCCCAGCATTTT
TRBV7-2	TRBJ1-2	NA	once	CASSLARPYGYTF	TGTGCCAGCAGCTTAGCCCGGCCCTATGGCTACACCTTC
TRBV6-6	TRBJ2-7	TRBD2	once	CASQLAEGSYEQYF	TGTGCCAGCCAACTAGCGGAAGGCTCCTACGAGCAGTACTTC
TRBV10-3	TRBJ2-7	NA	NA	CAISESPTGGEQYF	TGTGCCATCAGTGAGTCCCCCACCGGAGGGGAGCAGTACTTC
TRBV20-1	TRBJ2-7	TRBD2	NA	CSARSRLAGYNEQYF	TGCAGTGCTCGAAGCAGACTAGCGGGGTACAATGAGCAGTACTTC
TRBV5-1	TRBJ2-2	NA	NA	CASTQAPNTGELFF	TGCGCCAGCACCCAAGCCCCGAACACCGGGGAGCTGTTTTTT
TRBV7-2	TRBJ2-7	TRBD1	NA	CASSLAGQGGYEQYF	TGTGCCAGCAGCTTAGCCGGACAGGGTGGGTACGAGCAGTACTTC
TRBV2	TRBJ2-1	TRBD2	NA	CASSSRLAVFNEQFF	TGTGCCAGCAGTTCCAGACTAGCGGTGTTCAATGAGCAGTTCTTC
TRBV20-1	TRBJ2-1	TRBD2	NA	CSASPLSGRSGSYNEQFF	TGCAGTGCTAGCCCTTTGAGCGGGAGATCTGGCTCCTACAATGAGCAGTTCTTC
TRBV29-1	TRBJ2-1	TRBD2	NA	CSVQNLAGERYNEQFF	TGCAGCGTCCAAAACCTAGCGGGAGAACGCTACAATGAGCAGTTCTTC
TRBV6-5	TRBJ1-6	NA	NA	CASSRSGYTSPLHF	TGTGCCAGCAGTCGGTCGGGATATACTTCACCCCTCCACTTT
TRBV6-5	TRBJ1-2	NA	NA	CASSREGGGYTF	TGTGCCAGCAGCCGCGAAGGAGGCGGCTACACCTTC
TRBV18	TRBJ1-4	NA	NA	CASSARSVDEKLFF	TGTGCCAGCTCGGCCAGGTCTGTGGATGAAAAACTGTTTTTT
TRBV5-1	TRBJ2-1	NA	NA	CASSEGQAGFF	TGCGCCAGCAGCGAGGGACAAGCGGGGTTCTTC
TRBV10-3	TRBJ2-1	NA	NA	CAISGGLRGNEQFF	TGTGCCATCAGTGGGGGACTCCGAGGCAATGAGCAGTTCTTC
TRBV5-6	TRBJ2-7	NA	few	CASSLTGLGHEQYF	TGTGCCAGCAGCTTGACAGGGTTGGGCCACGAGCAGTACTTC
TRBV6-6	TRBJ2-7	TRBD2	NA	CASQGGWDYEQYF	TGTGCCAGCCAGGGAGGGTGGGACTACGAGCAGTACTTC
TRBV14	TRBJ2-7	NA	NA	CASSQDAQGSSYEQYF	TGTGCCAGCAGCCAAGATGCACAGGGAAGTTCCTACGAGCAGTACTTC
TRBV5-1	TRBJ1-2	NA	few	CASSLDTDNYGYTF	TGCGCCAGCAGCCTCGACACCGATAACTATGGCTACACCTTC
TRBV7-9	TRBJ2-5	NA	NA	CASSLDRLQETQYF	TGTGCCAGCAGCTTAGATCGACTTCAAGAGACCCAGTACTTC
TRBV5-1	TRBJ2-1	NA	NA	CASSLVQGSYNEQFF	TGCGCCAGCAGCTTGGTTCAGGGGAGTTACAATGAGCAGTTCTTC
TRBV20-1	TRBJ2-1	NA	few	CSARDSGFSYNEQFF	TGCAGTGCTAGAGATTCGGGGTTCTCCTACAATGAGCAGTTCTTC
TRBV12-3/TRBV12-4	TRBJ2-7	NA	NA	CASSSDRNVRAMGQYF	TGTGCCAGCAGTTCAGACAGGAATGTACGAGCTATGGGGCAGTACTTC
TRBV29-1	TRBJ2-3	TRBD2	NA	CSVENLQGSGSTDTQYF	TGCAGCGTTGAAAACCTCCAGGGTAGCGGGAGTACAGATACGCAGTATTTT
TRBV3-1	TRBJ2-1	NA	NA	CASSQGSRQAVF	TGTGCCAGCAGCCAAGGTTCCCGACAGGCGGTCTTC
TRBV7-9	TRBJ2-5	NA	NA	CASTSGAYQETQYF	TGTGCCAGCACCTCGGGCGCGTACCAAGAGACCCAGTACTTC
TRBV29-1	TRBJ2-1	TRBD1	NA	CSWDSYNEQFF	TGCAGTTGGGACAGCTACAATGAGCAGTTCTTC
TRBV20-1	TRBJ2-5	TRBD2	few	CSAGRTSGKGETQYF	TGCAGCGCTGGGAGGACTAGCGGGAAGGGAGAGACCCAGTACTTC
TRBV10-3	TRBJ1-2	NA	NA	CAISETSGPRGNYGYTF	TGTGCCATCAGTGAAACCTCGGGGCCCCGGGGGAACTATGGCTACACCTTC
TRBV4-1	TRBJ2-1	TRBD2	few	CASRPLAGLHNEQFF	TGCGCCAGCAGACCACTAGCGGGACTCCACAATGAGCAGTTCTTC
TRBV10-2	TRBJ2-5	NA	NA	CASRPGANPETQYF	TGCGCCAGCAGGCCCGGAGCGAATCCCGAGACCCAGTACTTC
TRBV12-3/TRBV12-4	TRBJ2-6	NA	NA	CASRLTSGANVRTF	TGTGCCAGCCGTTTAACCTCTGGGGCCAACGTCCGGACTTTC
TRBV7-3	TRBJ2-3	NA	NA	CASSFGGPTDTQYF	TGTGCCAGCAGCTTTGGGGGACCCACAGATACGCAGTATTTT
TRBV18	TRBJ2-3	NA	few	CASSPRDMSTDTQYF	TGTGCCAGCTCACCCCGGGACATGAGCACAGATACGCAGTATTTT
TRBV13	TRBJ2-7	NA	NA	CASSKTIYEQYF	TGTGCCAGCAGCAAGACGATCTACGAGCAGTACTTC
TRBV20-1	TRBJ1-1	NA	NA	CSAGNREDTEAFF	TGCAGTGCAGGGAATAGAGAGGACACTGAAGCTTTCTTT
TRBV5-8	TRBJ2-1	NA	NA	CASSLLNHRVDFAEQFF	TGTGCCAGCAGCTTGTTAAACCACAGGGTGGATTTCGCTGAGCAGTTCTTC
TRBV14	TRBJ1-1	NA	NA	CASSQGQGDTEAFF	TGTGCCAGCAGCCAGGGCCAAGGAGACACTGAAGCTTTCTTT
TRBV5-1	TRBJ2-6	NA	NA	CASSWYDGGSGANILTF	TGCGCCAGCAGCTGGTATGATGGGGGTTCTGGGGCCAACATCCTGACTTTC
TRBV29-1	TRBJ2-1	NA	once	CSVDFQHHEQFF	TGCAGCGTTGACTTCCAGCATCATGAGCAGTTCTTC
TRBV2	TRBJ2-1	NA	NA	CASSELSGNLFYNEQFF	TGTGCCAGCAGTGAACTCTCAGGGAATCTTTTCTACAATGAGCAGTTCTTC
TRBV20-1	TRBJ2-7	NA	NA	CSARGEGSSEQYF	TGCAGTGCTAGAGGGGAAGGCAGCTCCGAGCAGTACTTC